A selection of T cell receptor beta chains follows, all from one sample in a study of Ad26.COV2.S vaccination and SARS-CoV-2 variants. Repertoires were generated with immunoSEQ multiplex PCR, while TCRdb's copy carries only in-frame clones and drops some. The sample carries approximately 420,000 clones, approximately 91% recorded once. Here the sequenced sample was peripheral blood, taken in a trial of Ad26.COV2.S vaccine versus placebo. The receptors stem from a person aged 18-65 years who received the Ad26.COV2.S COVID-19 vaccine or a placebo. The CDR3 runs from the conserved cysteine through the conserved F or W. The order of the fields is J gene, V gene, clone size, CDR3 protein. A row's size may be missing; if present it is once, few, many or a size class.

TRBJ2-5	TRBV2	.	CASSEQGVETQYF
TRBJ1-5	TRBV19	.	CASSIEYRFNQPQHF
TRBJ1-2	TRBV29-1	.	CSAEQGAANYGYTF
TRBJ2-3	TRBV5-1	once	CASSLDTPGTDTQYF
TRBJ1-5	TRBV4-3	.	CASSQEYGQPRQPQHF
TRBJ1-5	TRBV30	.	CAWSPVLKGVSTSNQPQHF
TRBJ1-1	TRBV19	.	CASSMGQPTLTGINTEAFF
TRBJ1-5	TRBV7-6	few	CASSLGAPNQPQHF
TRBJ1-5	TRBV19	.	CASSKINQPQHF
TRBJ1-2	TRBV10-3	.	CAISAGGYNYGYTF